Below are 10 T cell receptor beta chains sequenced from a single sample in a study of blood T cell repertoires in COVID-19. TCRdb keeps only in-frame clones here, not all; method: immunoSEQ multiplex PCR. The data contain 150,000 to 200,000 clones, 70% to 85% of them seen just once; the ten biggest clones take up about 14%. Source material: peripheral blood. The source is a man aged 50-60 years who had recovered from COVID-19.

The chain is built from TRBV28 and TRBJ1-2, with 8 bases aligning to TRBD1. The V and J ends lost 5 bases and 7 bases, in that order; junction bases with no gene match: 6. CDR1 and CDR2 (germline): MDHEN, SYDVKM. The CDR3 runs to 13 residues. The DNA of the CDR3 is TGTGCCAGCAGTGCGGACAGGGTGTCTGGCTACACCTTC. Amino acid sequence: CASSADRVSGYTF.

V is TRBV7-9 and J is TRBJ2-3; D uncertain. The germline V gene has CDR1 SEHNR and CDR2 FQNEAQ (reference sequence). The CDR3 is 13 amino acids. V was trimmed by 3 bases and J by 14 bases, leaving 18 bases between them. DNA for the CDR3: TGTGCCAGCAGCTTGCTAGGTAATGATCGTCCGTATTTT. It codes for CASSLLGNDRPYF.

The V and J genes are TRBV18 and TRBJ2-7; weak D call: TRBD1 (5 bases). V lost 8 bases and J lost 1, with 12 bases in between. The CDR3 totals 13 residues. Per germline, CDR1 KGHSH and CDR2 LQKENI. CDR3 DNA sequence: TGTGCCAGCCAGCCAGGGTATTCCTACGAGCAGTACTTC. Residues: CASQPGYSYEQYF.

CDR3 bases: TGCGCCAGCAGCTATCGACAGGGCGCTGAAGCTTTCTTT. Amino acid sequence: CASSYRQGAEAFF. V gene TRBV5-1 combines with J gene TRBJ1-1, with 7 bases fitting TRBD1. This CDR3 is built from 13 residues. V lost 3 bases and J lost 6; bases outside the gene matches: 5. Germline V gives CDR1 SGHRS, CDR2 YFSETQ.

The CDR3 nucleotides read TGTGCCAGCAGCCATCCGATGGGGGGATTCTATGGCTACACCTTC. Translated: CASSHPMGGFYGYTF. V gene TRBV5-8 combines with J gene TRBJ1-2; perhaps TRBD1 as D (5 bases). Trimming shortened V by 4 bases and J by 4 bases, and 17 bases separated the two germline ends. Germline values: CDR1 SGHTS, CDR2 YDEGEE. CDR3 length: 15 amino acids. Based on the CDR3 plus reference TRBV5-8 and TRBJ1-2, the full variable domain is EAGVTQSPTHLIKTRGQQATLRCSPISGHTSVYWYQQALGLGLQFLLWYDEGEERNRGNFPPRFSGRQFPNYSSELNVNALELEDSALYLCASSHPMGGFYGYTFGSGTRLTVV.

This CDR3 reads CASSQGFSGRGFRTDTQYF. The CDR3 nucleotides are TGTGCCAGCAGCCAAGGATTTAGCGGGAGAGGGTTTCGGACAGATACGCAGTATTTT. The rearrangement links TRBV4-2 to TRBJ2-3, with 9 bases lining up with TRBD2. Germline-derived CDR1 and CDR2 are LGHNA and YNFKEQ. The CDR3 totals 19 residues. The junction had 14 bases not matched to a gene; V was cut back by 1 base and J by 3 bases.

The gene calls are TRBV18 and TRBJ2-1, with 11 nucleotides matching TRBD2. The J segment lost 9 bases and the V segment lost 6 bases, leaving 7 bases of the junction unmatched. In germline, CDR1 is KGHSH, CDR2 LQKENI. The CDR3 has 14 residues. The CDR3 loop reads CASSGGLAGGEQFF. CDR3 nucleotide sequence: TGTGCCAGCTCCGGGGGCCTAGCGGGAGGTGAGCAGTTCTTC.

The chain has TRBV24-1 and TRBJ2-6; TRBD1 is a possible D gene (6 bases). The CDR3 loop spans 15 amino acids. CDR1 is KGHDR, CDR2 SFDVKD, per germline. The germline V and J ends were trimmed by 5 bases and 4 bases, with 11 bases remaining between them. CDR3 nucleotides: TGTGCCACCAGTGCAAGGGGGTCAGGGGCCAACGTCCTGACTTTC. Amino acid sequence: CATSARGSGANVLTF.

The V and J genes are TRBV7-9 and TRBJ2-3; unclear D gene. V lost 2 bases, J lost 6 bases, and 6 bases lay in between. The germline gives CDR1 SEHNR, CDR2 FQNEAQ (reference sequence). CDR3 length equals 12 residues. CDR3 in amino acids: CASSLSSDTQYF. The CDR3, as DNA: TGTGCCAGCAGCTTATCGTCCGATACGCAGTATTTT.

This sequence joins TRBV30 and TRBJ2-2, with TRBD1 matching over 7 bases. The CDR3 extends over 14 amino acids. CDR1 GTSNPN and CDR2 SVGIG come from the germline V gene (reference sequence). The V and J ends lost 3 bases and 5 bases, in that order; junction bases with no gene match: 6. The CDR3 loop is CAWRNRGGTGELFF. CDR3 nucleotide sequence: TGTGCCTGGAGGAACAGGGGTGGGACCGGGGAGCTGTTTTTT.